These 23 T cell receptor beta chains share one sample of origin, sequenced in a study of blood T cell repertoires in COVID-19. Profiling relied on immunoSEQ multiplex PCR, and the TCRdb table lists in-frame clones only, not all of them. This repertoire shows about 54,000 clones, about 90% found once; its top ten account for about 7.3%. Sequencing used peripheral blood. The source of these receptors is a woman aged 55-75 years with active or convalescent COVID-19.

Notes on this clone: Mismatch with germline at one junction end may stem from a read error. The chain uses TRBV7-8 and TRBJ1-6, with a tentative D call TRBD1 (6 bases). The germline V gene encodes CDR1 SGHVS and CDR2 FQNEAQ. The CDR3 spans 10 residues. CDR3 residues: CASSGGRGGF. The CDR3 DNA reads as TGTGCCAGCAGCGGAGGAAGGGGGGGCTTT. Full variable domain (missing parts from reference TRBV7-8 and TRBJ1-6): GAGVSQSPRYKVAKRGQDVALRCDPISGHVSLFWYQQALGQGPEFLTYFQNEAQLDKSGLPSDRFFAERPEGSVSTLKIQRTQQEDSAVYLCASSGGRGGFGNGTRLTVT.

The CDR3, as DNA: TGTGCCAGCAGCGTAGGCGCGGGAAGCACAGATACGCAGTATTTT. Translation gives CASSVGAGSTDTQYF. J is TRBJ2-3 and V is TRBV9; D is possibly TRBD2 (6 bases). Germline values: CDR1 SGDLS, CDR2 YYNGEE. The ends were cut back, 0 bases at V and 0 bases at J, with 8 bases in the middle. CDR3 length: 15 residues.

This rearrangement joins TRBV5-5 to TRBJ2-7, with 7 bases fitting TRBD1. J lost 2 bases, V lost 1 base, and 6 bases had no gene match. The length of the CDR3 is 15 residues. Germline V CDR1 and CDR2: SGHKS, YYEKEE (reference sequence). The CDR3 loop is CASSLRQGVAYEQYF. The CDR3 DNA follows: TGTGCCAGCAGCTTGAGGCAGGGGGTAGCCTACGAGCAGTACTTC.

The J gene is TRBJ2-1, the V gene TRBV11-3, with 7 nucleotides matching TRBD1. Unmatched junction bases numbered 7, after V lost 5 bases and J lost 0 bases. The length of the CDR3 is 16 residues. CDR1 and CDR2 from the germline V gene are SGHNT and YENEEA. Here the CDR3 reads CASSPGTASSYNEQFF. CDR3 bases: TGTGCCAGCAGCCCCGGGACAGCTAGCTCCTACAATGAGCAGTTCTTC.

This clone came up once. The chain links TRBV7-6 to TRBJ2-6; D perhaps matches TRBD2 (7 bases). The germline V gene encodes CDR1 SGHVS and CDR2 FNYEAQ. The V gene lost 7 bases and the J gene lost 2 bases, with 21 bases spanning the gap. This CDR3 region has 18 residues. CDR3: CASTPFGGAPAGANVLTF. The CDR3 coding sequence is TGTGCCAGCACCCCTTTTGGGGGGGCCCCAGCTGGGGCCAACGTCCTGACTTTC.

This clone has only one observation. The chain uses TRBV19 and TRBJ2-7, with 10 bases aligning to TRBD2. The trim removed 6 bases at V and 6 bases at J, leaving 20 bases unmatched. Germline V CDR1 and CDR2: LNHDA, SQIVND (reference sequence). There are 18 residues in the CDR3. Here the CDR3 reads CASSGRLAGVLRGSEQYF. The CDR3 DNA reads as TGTGCCAGTAGCGGGCGGCTAGCGGGAGTTTTGAGGGGCTCCGAGCAGTACTTC. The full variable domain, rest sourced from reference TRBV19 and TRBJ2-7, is DGGITQSPKYLFRKEGQNVTLSCEQNLNHDAMYWYRQDPGQGLRLIYYSQIVNDFQKGDIAEGYSVSREKKESFPLTVTSAQKNPTAFYLCASSGRLAGVLRGSEQYFGPGTRLTVT.

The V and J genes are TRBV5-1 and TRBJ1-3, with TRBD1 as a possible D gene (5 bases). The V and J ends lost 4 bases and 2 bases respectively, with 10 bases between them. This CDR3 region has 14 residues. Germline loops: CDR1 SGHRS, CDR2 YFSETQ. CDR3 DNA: TGCGCCAGCAGCCCTACAGGAACTGGAAACACCATATATTTT. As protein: CASSPTGTGNTIYF.

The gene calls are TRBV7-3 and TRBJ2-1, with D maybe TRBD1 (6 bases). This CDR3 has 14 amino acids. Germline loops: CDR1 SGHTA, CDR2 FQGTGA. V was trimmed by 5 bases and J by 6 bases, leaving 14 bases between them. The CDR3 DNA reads TGTGCCAGCAGCCTGACCGGGACAATCAATGAGCAGTTCTTC. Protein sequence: CASSLTGTINEQFF.

The CDR3 region has the DNA TGTGCCAGCAGTGATCCGGGGGGCAGGCAGACCCAGTACTTC. This translates into CASSDPGGRQTQYF. V gene TRBV25-1 combines with J gene TRBJ2-5; maybe TRBD2 (7 bases). CDR3 length: 14 amino acids. Germline V gene data show CDR1 as MGHDK and CDR2 as SYGVNS. V lost 3 bases and J 6 bases, leaving 14 bases between the germline ends. Drawing the rest from reference TRBV25-1 and TRBJ2-5, the complete variable domain is EADIYQTPRYLVIGTGKKITLECSQTMGHDKMYWYQQDPGMELHLIHYSYGVNSTEKGDLSSESTVSRIRTEHFPLTLESARPSHTSQYLCASSDPGGRQTQYFGPGTRLLVL.

CDR3 nucleotide sequence: TGTGCCAGCAGCTCCGGACAGCCCTACGAGCAGTACTTC. This translates into CASSSGQPYEQYF. The rearrangement links TRBV7-6 to TRBJ2-7; possible D gene TRBD1, 6 bases. Germline V CDR1 and CDR2: SGHVS, FNYEAQ. The CDR3 has 13 residues. The V gene lost 4 bases and the J gene lost 2 bases, with 9 bases spanning the gap. The entire variable domain, with the rest obtained from reference TRBV7-6 and TRBJ2-7, is as follows: GAGVSQSPRYKVTKRGQDVALRCDPISGHVSLYWYRQALGQGPEFLTYFNYEAQQDKSGLPNDRFSAERPEGSISTLTIQRTEQRDSAMYRCASSSGQPYEQYFGPGTRLTVT.

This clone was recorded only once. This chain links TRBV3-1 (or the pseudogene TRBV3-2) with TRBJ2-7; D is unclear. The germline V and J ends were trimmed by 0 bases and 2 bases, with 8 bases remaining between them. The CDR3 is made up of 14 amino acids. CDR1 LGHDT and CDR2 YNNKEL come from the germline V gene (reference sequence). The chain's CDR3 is CASSQEVATYEQYF. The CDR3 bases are TGTGCCAGCAGCCAAGAGGTCGCTACCTACGAGCAGTACTTC.

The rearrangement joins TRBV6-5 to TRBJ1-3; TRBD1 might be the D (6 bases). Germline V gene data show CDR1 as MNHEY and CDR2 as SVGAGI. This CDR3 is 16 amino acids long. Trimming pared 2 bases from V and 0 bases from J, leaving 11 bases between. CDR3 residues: CASSYRGTGSGNTIYF. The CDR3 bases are TGTGCCAGCAGTTACAGGGGGACGGGCTCTGGAAACACCATATATTTT.

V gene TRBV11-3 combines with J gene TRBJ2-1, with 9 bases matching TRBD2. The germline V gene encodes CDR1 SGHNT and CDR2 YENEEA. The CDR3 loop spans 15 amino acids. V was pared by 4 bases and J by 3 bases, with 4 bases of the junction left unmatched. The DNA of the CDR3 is TGTGCCAGCAGCTATAGCGGGAGTATCTACAATGAGCAGTTCTTC. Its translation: CASSYSGSIYNEQFF.

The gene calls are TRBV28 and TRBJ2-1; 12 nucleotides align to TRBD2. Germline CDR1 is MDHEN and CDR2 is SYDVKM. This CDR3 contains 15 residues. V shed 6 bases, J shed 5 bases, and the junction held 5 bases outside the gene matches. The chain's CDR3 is CASSLLAGGDNEQFF. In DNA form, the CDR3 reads TGTGCCAGCAGCTTACTAGCGGGGGGTGACAATGAGCAGTTCTTC.

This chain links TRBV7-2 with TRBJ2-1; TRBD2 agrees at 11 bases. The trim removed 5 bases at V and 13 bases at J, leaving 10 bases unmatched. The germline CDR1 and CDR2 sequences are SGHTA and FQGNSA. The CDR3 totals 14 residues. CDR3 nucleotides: TGTGCCAGCAGCCCTACACCGACTAGCGGGGACCAGTTCTTC. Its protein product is CASSPTPTSGDQFF.

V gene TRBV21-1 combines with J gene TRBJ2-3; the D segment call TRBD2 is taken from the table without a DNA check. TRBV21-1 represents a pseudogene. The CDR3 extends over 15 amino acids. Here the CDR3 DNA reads TGTGCCAGCATACTAGCGGGGGGGATCACAGATACGCAGTATTTT. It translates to CASILAGGITDTQYF.

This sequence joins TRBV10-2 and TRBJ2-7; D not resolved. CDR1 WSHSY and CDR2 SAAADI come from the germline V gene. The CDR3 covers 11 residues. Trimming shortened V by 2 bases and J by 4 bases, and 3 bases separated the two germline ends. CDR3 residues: CASSEEYEQYF. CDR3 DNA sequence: TGCGCCAGCAGTGAGGAGTACGAGCAGTACTTC.

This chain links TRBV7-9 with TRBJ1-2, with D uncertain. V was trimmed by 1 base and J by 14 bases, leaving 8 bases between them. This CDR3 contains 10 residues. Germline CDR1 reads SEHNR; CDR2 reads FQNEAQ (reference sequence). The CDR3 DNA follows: TGTGCCAGCAGCTTAGAAGCGGCTACCTTC. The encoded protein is CASSLEAATF. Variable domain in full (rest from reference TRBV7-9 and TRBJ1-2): DTGVSQNPRHKITKRGQNVTFRCDPISEHNRLYWYRQTLGQGPEFLTYFQNEAQLEKSRLLSDRFSAERPKGSFSTLEIQRTEQGDSAMYLCASSLEAATFGSGTRLTVV.

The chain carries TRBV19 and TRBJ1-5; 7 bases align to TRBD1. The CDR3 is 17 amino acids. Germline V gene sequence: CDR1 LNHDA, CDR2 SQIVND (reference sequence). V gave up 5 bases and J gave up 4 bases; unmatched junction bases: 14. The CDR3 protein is CASSATPGQSVNQPQHF. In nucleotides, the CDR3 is TGTGCCAGTAGTGCCACTCCGGGACAGTCGGTAAATCAGCCCCAGCATTTT.

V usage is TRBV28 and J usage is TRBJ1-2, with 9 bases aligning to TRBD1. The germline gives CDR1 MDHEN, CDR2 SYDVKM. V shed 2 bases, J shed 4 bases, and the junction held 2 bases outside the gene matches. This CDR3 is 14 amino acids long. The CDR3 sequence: CASSLRTGAYGYTF. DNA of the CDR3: TGTGCCAGCAGTTTAAGGACAGGGGCCTATGGCTACACCTTC.

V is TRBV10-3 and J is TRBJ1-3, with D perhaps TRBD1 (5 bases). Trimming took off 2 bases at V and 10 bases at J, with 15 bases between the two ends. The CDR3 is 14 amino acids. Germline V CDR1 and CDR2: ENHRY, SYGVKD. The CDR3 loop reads CAISEDAGRGTIYF. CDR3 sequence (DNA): TGTGCCATCAGTGAGGATGCGGGGCGCGGAACCATATATTTT.

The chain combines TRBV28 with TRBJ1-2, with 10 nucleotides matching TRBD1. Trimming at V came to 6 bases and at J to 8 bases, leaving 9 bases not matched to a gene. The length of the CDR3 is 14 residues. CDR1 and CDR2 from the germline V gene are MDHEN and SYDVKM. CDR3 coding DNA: TGTGCCAGCAGGGAAGGGACAGGGGAGCGAGGCTACACCTTC. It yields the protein CASREGTGERGYTF.

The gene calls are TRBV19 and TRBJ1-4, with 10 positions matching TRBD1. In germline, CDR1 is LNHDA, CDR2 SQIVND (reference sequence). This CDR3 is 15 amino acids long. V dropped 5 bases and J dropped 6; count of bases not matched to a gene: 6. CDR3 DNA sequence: TGTGCCAGTAGTTCTACCGGGACAGGGGATGAAAAACTGTTTTTT. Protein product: CASSSTGTGDEKLFF.